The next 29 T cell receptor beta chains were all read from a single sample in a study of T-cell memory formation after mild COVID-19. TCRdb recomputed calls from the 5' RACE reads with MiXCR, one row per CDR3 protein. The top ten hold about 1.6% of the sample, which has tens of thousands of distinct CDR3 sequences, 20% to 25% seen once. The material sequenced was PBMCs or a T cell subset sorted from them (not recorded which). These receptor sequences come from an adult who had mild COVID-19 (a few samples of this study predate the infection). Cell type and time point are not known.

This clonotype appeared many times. The CDR3 here is CATSDPGTGTYEQYF. DNA of the CDR3: TGTGCCACCAGTGACCCGGGGACAGGCACCTACGAGCAGTACTTC. The gene calls are TRBV24-1 and TRBJ2-7, with 8 bases that match TRBD1. The CDR3 runs 15 residues. With 4 bases clipped from V and 2 bases from J, the junction kept 6 bases outside the gene matches. Per the germline V gene, CDR1 is KGHDR and CDR2 is SFDVKD.

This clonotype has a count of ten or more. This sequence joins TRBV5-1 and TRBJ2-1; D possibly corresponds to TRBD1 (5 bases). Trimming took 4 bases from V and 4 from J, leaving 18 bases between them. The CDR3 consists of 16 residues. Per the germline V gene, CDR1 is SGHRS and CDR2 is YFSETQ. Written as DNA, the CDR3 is TGCGCCAGCAGCCCAGCTGAAGGGGCAAGGTACAATGAGCAGTTCTTC. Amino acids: CASSPAEGARYNEQFF.

The CDR3 sequence is CASTRGTGRYEQFF. The CDR3 DNA reads as TGTGCCAGCACCCGGGGGACAGGACGGTATGAGCAGTTCTTC. The gene calls are TRBV6-2 or TRBV6-3 and TRBJ2-1; TRBD1 matches at 8 bases. V was clipped by 7 bases and J by 8 bases; unmatched bases: 10. This CDR3 has 14 amino acids. Per germline, CDR1 MNHEY and CDR2 SVGEGT.

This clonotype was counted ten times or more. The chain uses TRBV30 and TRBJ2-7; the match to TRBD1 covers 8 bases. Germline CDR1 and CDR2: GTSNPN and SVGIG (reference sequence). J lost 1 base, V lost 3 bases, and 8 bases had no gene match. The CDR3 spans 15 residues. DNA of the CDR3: TGTGCCTGGAGCCGAACAGGGGGGTTATCCTACGAGCAGTACTTC. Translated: CAWSRTGGLSYEQYF.

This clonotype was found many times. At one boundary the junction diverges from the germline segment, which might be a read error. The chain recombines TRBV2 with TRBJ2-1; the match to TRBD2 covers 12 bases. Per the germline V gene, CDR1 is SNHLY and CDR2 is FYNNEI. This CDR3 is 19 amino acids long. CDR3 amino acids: CASSGAVTSGRGVYDEQFF. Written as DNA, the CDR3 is TGTGCCAGCAGTGGTGCCGTGACTAGCGGGAGAGGTGTCTACGATGAGCAGTTCTTC.

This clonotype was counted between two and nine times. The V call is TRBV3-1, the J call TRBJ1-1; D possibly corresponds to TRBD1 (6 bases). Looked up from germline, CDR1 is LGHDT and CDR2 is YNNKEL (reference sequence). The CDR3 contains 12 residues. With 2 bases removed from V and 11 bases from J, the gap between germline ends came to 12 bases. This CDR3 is CASSQPRGGAFF. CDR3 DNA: TGTGCCAGCAGCCAACCCAGGGGAGGGGCTTTCTTT. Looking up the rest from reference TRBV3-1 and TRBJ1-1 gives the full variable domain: DTAVSQTPKYLVTQMGNDKSIKCEQNLGHDTMYWYKQDSKKFLKIMFSYNNKELIINETVPNRFSPKSPDKAHLNLHINSLELGDSAVYFCASSQPRGGAFFGQGTRLTVV.

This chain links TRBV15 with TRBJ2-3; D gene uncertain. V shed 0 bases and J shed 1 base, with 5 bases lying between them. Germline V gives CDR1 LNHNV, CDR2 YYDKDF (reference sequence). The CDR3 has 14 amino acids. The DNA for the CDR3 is TGTGCCACCAGCAGAGAAAGAGGCACAGATACGCAGTATTTT. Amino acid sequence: CATSRERGTDTQYF.

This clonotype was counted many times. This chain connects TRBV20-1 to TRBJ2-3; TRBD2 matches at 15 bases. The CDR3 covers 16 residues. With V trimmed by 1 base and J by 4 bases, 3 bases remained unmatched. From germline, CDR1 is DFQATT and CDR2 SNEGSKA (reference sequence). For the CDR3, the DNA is TGCAGTGCTAGAGGGGGACTAGCGGGGGGCGCAGATACGCAGTATTTT. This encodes CSARGGLAGGADTQYF.

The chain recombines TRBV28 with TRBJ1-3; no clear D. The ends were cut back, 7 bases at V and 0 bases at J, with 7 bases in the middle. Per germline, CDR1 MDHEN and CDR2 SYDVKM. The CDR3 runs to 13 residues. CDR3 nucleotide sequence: TGTGCCAGCACGGCGACCTCTGGAAACACCATATATTTT. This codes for CASTATSGNTIYF.

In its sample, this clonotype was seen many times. CDR3 sequence: CASTSGRASQDTQYF. The CDR3 nucleotides are TGTGCCAGTACTAGCGGGAGGGCCTCACAGGATACGCAGTATTTT. The chain is built from TRBV7-2 and TRBJ2-3; TRBD2 aligns across 13 bases. V shed 9 bases, J shed 6 bases, and the junction held 9 bases outside the gene matches. This CDR3 has 15 residues. In germline, CDR1 is SGHTA, CDR2 FQGNSA.

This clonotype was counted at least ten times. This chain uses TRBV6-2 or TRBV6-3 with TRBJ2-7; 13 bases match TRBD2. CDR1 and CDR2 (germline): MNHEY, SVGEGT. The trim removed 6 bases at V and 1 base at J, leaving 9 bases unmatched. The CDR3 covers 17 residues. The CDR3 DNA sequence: TGTGCCAGCAGCGAGACTAGCGGGAGGCCCACTTCCTACGAGCAGTACTTC. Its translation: CASSETSGRPTSYEQYF.

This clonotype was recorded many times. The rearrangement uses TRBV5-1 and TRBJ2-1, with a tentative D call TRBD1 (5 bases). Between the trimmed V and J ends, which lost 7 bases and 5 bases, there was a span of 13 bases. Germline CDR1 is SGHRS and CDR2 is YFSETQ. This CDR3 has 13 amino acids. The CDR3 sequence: CASGETANNEQFF. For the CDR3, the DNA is TGCGCCAGCGGCGAGACAGCTAACAATGAGCAGTTCTTC.

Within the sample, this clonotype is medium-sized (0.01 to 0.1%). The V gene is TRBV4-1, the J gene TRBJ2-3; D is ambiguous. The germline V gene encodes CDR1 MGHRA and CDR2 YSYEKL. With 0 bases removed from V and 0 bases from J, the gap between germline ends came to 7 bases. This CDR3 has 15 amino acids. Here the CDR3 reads CASSQDGPSTDTQYF. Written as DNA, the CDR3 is TGCGCCAGCAGCCAAGATGGACCCAGCACAGATACGCAGTATTTT.

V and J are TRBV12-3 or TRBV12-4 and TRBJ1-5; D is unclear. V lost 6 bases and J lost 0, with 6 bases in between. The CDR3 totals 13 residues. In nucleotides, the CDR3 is TGTGCCAGCAGGGACTATAGCAATCAGCCCCAGCATTTT. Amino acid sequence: CASRDYSNQPQHF.

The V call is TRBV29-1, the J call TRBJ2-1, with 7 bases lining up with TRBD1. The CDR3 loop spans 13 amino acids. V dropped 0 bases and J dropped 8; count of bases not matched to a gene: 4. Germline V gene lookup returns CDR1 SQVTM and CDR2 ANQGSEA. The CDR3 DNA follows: TGCAGCGTTGAAGAACCAGACAGGGATGAGCAGTTCTTC. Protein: CSVEEPDRDEQFF.

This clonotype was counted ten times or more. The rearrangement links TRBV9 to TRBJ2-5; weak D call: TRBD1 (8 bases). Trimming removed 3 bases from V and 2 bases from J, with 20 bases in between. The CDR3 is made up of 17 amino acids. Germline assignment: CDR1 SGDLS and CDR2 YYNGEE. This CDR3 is CASSEPWTGRGQETQYF. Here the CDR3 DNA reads TGTGCCAGCAGCGAGCCCTGGACAGGGAGGGGGCAAGAGACCCAGTACTTC.

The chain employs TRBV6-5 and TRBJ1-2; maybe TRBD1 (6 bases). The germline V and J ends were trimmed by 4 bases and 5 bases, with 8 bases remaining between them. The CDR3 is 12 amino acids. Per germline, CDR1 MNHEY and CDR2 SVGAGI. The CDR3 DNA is TGTGCCAGCAGTTCGGGGGCGTATGGCTACACCTTC. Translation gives CASSSGAYGYTF.

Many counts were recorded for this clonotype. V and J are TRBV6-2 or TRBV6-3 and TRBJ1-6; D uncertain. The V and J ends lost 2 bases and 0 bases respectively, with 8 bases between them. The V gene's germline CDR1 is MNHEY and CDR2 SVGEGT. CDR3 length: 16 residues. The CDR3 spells CASSYPGSSYNSPLHF. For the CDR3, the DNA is TGTGCCAGCAGTTACCCTGGGAGCTCCTATAATTCACCCCTCCACTTT.

Written as DNA, the CDR3 is TGTGCCAGCAGATACGGGAACACCGGGGAGCTGTTTTTT. This translates into CASRYGNTGELFF. The chain recombines TRBV6-5 with TRBJ2-2, with D unresolved. V was trimmed by 6 bases and J by 1 base, leaving 6 bases between them. The CDR3 runs 13 residues. Germline CDR1 and CDR2: MNHEY and SVGAGI.

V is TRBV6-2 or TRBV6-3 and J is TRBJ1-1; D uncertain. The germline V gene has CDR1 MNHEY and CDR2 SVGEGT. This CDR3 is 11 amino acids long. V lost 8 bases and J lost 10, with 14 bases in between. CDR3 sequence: CASGPAEGAFF. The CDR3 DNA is TGTGCCAGCGGGCCCGCTGAAGGAGCTTTCTTT.

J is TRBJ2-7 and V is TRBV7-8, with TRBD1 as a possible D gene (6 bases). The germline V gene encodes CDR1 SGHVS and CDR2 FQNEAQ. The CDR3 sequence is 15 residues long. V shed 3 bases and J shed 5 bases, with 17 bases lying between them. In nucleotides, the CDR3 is TGTGCCAGCAGCTTCATCCGGGACAAGGTGGACGAGCAGTACTTC. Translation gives CASSFIRDKVDEQYF.

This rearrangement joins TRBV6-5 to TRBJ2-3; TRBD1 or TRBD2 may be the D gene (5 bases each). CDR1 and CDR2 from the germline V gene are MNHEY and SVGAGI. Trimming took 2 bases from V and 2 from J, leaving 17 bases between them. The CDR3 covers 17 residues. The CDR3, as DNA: TGTGCCAGCAGTTACCAGATGGGAGAACAGGCCACAGATACGCAGTATTTT. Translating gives CASSYQMGEQATDTQYF.

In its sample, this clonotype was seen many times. CDR3 nucleotide sequence: TGTGCCAGCAGCAAACGAGCGGGAGGGCCCCTCGATGAGCAGTTCTTC. Translating gives CASSKRAGGPLDEQFF. V and J are TRBV5-6 and TRBJ2-1, with 10 nucleotides matching TRBD2. The CDR3 has 16 residues. V trimming: 4 bases; J trimming: 8 bases; junction bases outside the gene matches: 12. Germline CDR1 and CDR2: SGHDT and YYEEEE.

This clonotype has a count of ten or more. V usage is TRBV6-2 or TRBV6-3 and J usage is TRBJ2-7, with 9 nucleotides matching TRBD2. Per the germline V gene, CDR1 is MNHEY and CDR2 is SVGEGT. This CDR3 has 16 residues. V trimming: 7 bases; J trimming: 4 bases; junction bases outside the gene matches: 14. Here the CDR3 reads CASTTGSTSGVYEQYF. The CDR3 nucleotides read TGTGCCAGCACCACAGGATCGACTAGCGGAGTTTACGAGCAGTACTTC.

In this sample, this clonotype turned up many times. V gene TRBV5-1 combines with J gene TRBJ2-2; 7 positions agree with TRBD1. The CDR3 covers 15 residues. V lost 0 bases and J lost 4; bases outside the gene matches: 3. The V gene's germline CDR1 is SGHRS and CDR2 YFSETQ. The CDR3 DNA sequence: TGCGCCAGCAGCTTGGTGAGACAGGGCACCGGGGAGCTGTTTTTT. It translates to CASSLVRQGTGELFF. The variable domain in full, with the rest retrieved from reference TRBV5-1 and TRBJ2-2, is KAGVTQTPRYLIKTRGQQVTLSCSPISGHRSVSWYQQTPGQGLQFLFEYFSETQRNKGNFPGRFSGRQFSNSRSEMNVSTLELGDSALYLCASSLVRQGTGELFFGEGSRLTVL.

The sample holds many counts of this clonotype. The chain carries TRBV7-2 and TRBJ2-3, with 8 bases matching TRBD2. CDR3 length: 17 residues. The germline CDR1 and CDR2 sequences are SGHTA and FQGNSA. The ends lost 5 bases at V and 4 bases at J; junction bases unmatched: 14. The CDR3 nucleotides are TGTGCCAGCAGCGCATCCGGGACTAGTCCTGTTGCAGATACGCAGTATTTT. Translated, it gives CASSASGTSPVADTQYF.

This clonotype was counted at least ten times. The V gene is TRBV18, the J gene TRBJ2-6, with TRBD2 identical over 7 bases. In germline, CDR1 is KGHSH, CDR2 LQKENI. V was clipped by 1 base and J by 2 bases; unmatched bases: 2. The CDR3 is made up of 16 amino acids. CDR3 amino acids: CASSPLAGAGANVLTF. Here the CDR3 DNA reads TGTGCCAGCTCACCACTTGCGGGAGCTGGGGCCAACGTCCTGACTTTC.

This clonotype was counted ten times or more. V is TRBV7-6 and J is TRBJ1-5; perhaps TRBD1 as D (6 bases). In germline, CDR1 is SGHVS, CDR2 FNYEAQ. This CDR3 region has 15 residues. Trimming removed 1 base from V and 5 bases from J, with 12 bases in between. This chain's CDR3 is CASSLGQGLHQPQHF. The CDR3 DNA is TGTGCCAGCAGCTTAGGGCAGGGGTTACATCAGCCCCAGCATTTT.

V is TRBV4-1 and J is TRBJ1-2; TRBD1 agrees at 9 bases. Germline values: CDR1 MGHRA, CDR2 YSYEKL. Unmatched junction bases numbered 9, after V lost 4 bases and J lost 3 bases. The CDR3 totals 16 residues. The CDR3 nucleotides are TGCGCCAGCAGCCTCCGACAGGGGGTGATCGACTATGGCTACACCTTC. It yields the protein CASSLRQGVIDYGYTF.